Each of the 19 T cell receptor beta chains below was sequenced from the same sample in a study of CD8 T cells in ankylosing spondylitis (dated by TCRdb to the late 2010s). The method was 5' RACE. Instrument on record: Illumina HiSeq 2500. TCRdb applied fastp at Q25 and MiXCR to the public reads, then kept only in-frame beta chains. Rows matching on CDR3 protein sequence are summarized as one entry with the most common DNA and genes. For this sample there are approximately 240,000 distinct CDR3 sequences; about 24% appear just once. The ten largest make up 0.6% to 0.75% of the sample. Source material: blood, either unsorted or a sorted T cell fraction (not recorded which). The receptor source for this set is a male donor with ankylosing spondylitis or in good health (not recorded which).

Ten or more counts support this clonotype. V is TRBV5-1 and J is TRBJ2-1; 7 bases fit TRBD1. The CDR3 is 14 residues long. Germline lookup yields CDR1 SGHRS and CDR2 YFSETQ. After removal of 6 bases from V and 5 bases from J, the junction contained 8 bases not matched to a gene. The CDR3 bases are TGCGCCAGCAAGGTGAGGGGGCGGAACAATGAGCAGTTCTTC. Protein product: CASKVRGRNNEQFF. The full variable domain, rest sourced from reference TRBV5-1 and TRBJ2-1, is KAGVTQTPRYLIKTRGQQVTLSCSPISGHRSVSWYQQTPGQGLQFLFEYFSETQRNKGNFPGRFSGRQFSNSRSEMNVSTLELGDSALYLCASKVRGRNNEQFFGPGTRLTVL.

The genes are TRBV3-1 and TRBJ2-5, with D tentatively TRBD2 (6 bases). The germline gives CDR1 LGHDT, CDR2 YNNKEL (reference sequence). The CDR3 loop spans 15 amino acids. Trimming stripped 2 bases from V and 2 bases from J, with 12 bases between. CDR3 loop: CASSQMGGIQETQYF. For the CDR3, the DNA is TGTGCCAGCAGCCAAATGGGGGGAATTCAAGAGACCCAGTACTTC.

This clonotype occurred many times. The rearrangement links TRBV29-1 to TRBJ2-5; possibly TRBD1 for D (6 bases). Germline V gene sequence: CDR1 SQVTM, CDR2 ANQGSEA. Trimming removed 4 bases at V and 5 bases at J, with 17 bases between. This CDR3 comprises 14 residues. This CDR3 is CSVVVYRDGETQYF. In DNA form, the CDR3 reads TGCAGCGTTGTGGTTTACAGGGATGGGGAGACCCAGTACTTC.

There are a few counts of this clonotype. The chain uses TRBV10-3 and TRBJ2-7, with D possibly being TRBD1 (6 bases). V was shortened by 7 bases and J by 4 bases, with 17 bases between the two germline ends. This CDR3 spans 14 amino acids. Germline V CDR1 and CDR2: ENHRY, SYGVKD. Here the CDR3 DNA reads TGTGCCATCATGTCCGGACAGAAGATTTACGAGCAGTACTTC. It specifies CAIMSGQKIYEQYF.

This clonotype was seen at least ten times. This rearrangement joins TRBV3-1 to TRBJ2-2; possibly TRBD1 for D (5 bases). Trimming removed 1 base at V and 6 bases at J, with 6 bases between. The germline gives CDR1 LGHDT, CDR2 YNNKEL (reference sequence). The CDR3 sequence is 13 residues long. The CDR3 DNA is TGTGCCAGCAGCCAAGTAGGGGCCGGGGAGCTGTTTTTT. Its protein product is CASSQVGAGELFF.

This clonotype was counted many times. The V call is TRBV20-1, the J call TRBJ2-1; perhaps TRBD1 as D (6 bases). Germline V gene sequence: CDR1 DFQATT, CDR2 SNEGSKA (reference sequence). This CDR3 has 14 amino acids. The V end was cut by 0 bases, the J end by 2 bases, with 8 bases between. The DNA of the CDR3 is TGCAGTGCTAGAGATCAGGGGACCTACAATGAGCAGTTCTTC. Protein sequence: CSARDQGTYNEQFF.

The chain couples TRBV5-1 to TRBJ2-7; a possible D gene is TRBD2 (5 bases). Germline values: CDR1 SGHRS, CDR2 YFSETQ. CDR3 length: 14 residues. Trimming took 5 bases from V and 6 from J, leaving 18 bases between them. CDR3 sequence reads: CASSPGDTYAEQYF. Here the CDR3 DNA reads TGCGCCAGCAGTCCCGGGGATACCTACGCCGAGCAGTACTTC. Full variable domain (outside the CDR3, taken from reference TRBV5-1 and TRBJ2-7): KAGVTQTPRYLIKTRGQQVTLSCSPISGHRSVSWYQQTPGQGLQFLFEYFSETQRNKGNFPGRFSGRQFSNSRSEMNVSTLELGDSALYLCASSPGDTYAEQYFGPGTRLTVT.

This clonotype came up many times. This chain's CDR3 is CASSQGSLNTEAFF. The DNA of the CDR3 is TGTGCCAGCAGCCAAGGGTCCTTGAACACTGAAGCTTTCTTT. The chain carries TRBV3-1 and TRBJ1-1; D remains ambiguous. Germline V gene sequence: CDR1 LGHDT, CDR2 YNNKEL (reference sequence). This CDR3 contains 14 residues. The germline V and J ends were trimmed by 1 base and 0 bases, with 6 bases remaining between them.

This clonotype was counted at least ten times. The J gene is TRBJ1-6, the V gene TRBV12-3 or TRBV12-4, with D unresolved. The CDR3 contains 15 residues. Trimming took off 7 bases at V and 0 bases at J, with 10 bases between the two ends. CDR3 sequence (DNA): TGTGCCAGCATGGCGGGGAGCTCCTATAATTCACCCCTCCACTTT. It codes for CASMAGSSYNSPLHF.

The chain uses TRBV6-1 and TRBJ2-1, with 7 bases that match TRBD1. Germline CDR1 is MNHNS and CDR2 is SASEGT. The CDR3 totals 15 residues. Trimming cost V 6 bases and J 7 bases; bases outside gene matches: 12. CDR3 loop: CASSLTGVSRNEQFF. The DNA of the CDR3 is TGTGCCAGCAGCCTTACAGGGGTTAGTCGGAATGAGCAGTTCTTC.

A remark on this clonotype: Relative to the germline gene, one junction end is altered; a read error may explain this. The chain has TRBV20-1 and TRBJ2-7, with 7 bases lining up with TRBD1. There are 12 residues in the CDR3. The germline gives CDR1 DFQATT, CDR2 SNEGSKA (reference sequence). The CDR3 DNA reads TGCAGTGCCCCGTTGTCGGGACAGCCAACTACGTTT. This encodes CSAPLSGQPTTF.

This chain joins TRBV20-1 and TRBJ1-2; 10 bases are a match to TRBD1. This CDR3 spans 15 amino acids. The germline V gene has CDR1 DFQATT and CDR2 SNEGSKA (reference sequence). V lost 0 bases, J lost 1 base, and 2 bases stayed unmatched. The CDR3 sequence is CSARDGTGVNYGYTF. CDR3 bases: TGCAGTGCTAGAGATGGGACAGGGGTTAACTATGGCTACACCTTC.

This clonotype appeared a few times. The CDR3 reads CSAVTGGGTDTQYF. The CDR3 DNA reads as TGCAGTGCGGTGACAGGGGGCGGCACAGATACGCAGTATTTT. The rearrangement uses TRBV20-1 and TRBJ2-3, with 10 positions matching TRBD1. This CDR3 is 14 amino acids long. In germline, CDR1 is DFQATT, CDR2 SNEGSKA (reference sequence). The junction had 4 bases not matched to a gene; V was cut back by 6 bases and J by 1 base.

This clonotype has ten or more counts. This chain links TRBV20-1 with TRBJ1-1, with D perhaps TRBD1 (6 bases). Germline lookup yields CDR1 DFQATT and CDR2 SNEGSKA (reference sequence). Between the trimmed V and J ends, which lost 1 base and 2 bases, there was a span of 11 bases. The CDR3 totals 14 residues. The DNA for the CDR3 is TGCAGTGCTAGAGTCATGACAGGCAACACTGAAGCTTTCTTT. Translation gives CSARVMTGNTEAFF.

The chain joins TRBV15 to TRBJ2-3; 11 bases are shared with TRBD2. Trimming took 2 bases from V and 3 from J; bases not matched to a gene: 4. The CDR3 length is 16 residues. Germline values: CDR1 LNHNV, CDR2 YYDKDF (reference sequence). CDR3 coding DNA: TGTGCCACCAGCAGATCGCCTAGCGGGGGGACAGATACGCAGTATTTT. Translated, it gives CATSRSPSGGTDTQYF.

In its sample, this clonotype was seen many times. The chain combines TRBV24-1 with TRBJ2-3, with 9 positions matching TRBD1. V shed 9 bases, J shed 3 bases, and the junction held 9 bases outside the gene matches. This CDR3 is built from 15 residues. Germline V gene sequence: CDR1 KGHDR, CDR2 SFDVKD. The chain's CDR3 is CATGGAGTGTDTQYF. In DNA form, the CDR3 reads TGTGCCACCGGGGGGGCCGGGACAGGGACAGATACGCAGTATTTT.

The V and J genes are TRBV6-5 and TRBJ2-5; 7 positions match TRBD2. The germline CDR1 and CDR2 sequences are MNHEY and SVGAGI. The CDR3 loop spans 14 amino acids. Unmatched junction bases numbered 5, after V lost 2 bases and J lost 5 bases. The CDR3 sequence is CASSYIAGVETQYF. The CDR3 bases are TGTGCCAGCAGTTACATTGCGGGGGTCGAGACCCAGTACTTC.

The chain links TRBV12-3 or TRBV12-4 to TRBJ2-2; the D gene could be TRBD1 or TRBD2 (5 bases each). This CDR3 has 13 amino acids. V lost 7 bases to trimming and J lost 12 bases, with 18 bases between them. CDR3 sequence reads: CASTTTGPGKLFF. In nucleotides, the CDR3 is TGTGCCAGCACCACCACGGGACCAGGAAAGCTGTTTTTT.

This clonotype was observed many times. V is TRBV12-3 or TRBV12-4 and J is TRBJ2-3; no clear D. V was cut by 7 bases and J by 5 bases, with 13 bases left in between. This CDR3 region has 13 residues. CDR3 nucleotides: TGTGCCAGCACCCCCCGGGCGGTAGATACGCAGTATTTT. Protein product: CASTPRAVDTQYF.